The clone carrying this T cell receptor beta chain showed up just a few times. Antigen specificity is unknown. V lost 8 bases and J lost 7, with 14 bases in between. CDR1 MDHEN and CDR2 SYDVKM come from the germline V gene. This CDR3 is built from 13 residues. Using a J-beta primer mix together with a sample-barcoded 5' primer, a second PCR was run for roughly 6 to 12 cycles. TCRdb reanalysed the 5' RACE reads using MiXCR and keeps one entry per CDR3 protein. The sample includes about 800,000 distinct CDR3 sequences, roughly 25% of them seen just once. Drawn from each donor were roughly 10 milliliters of peripheral blood. RNA extraction gave at least 5.5 micrograms of total RNA per sample. The entry originates in a study of blood T cells in healthy people across ages. General observations from the study: The fall in TCR beta diversity per million T cells was roughly linear with age.

These data are also associated with another study on T cells of mothers and their children. From that study: There were over 8 million TCR beta CDR3 reads from each mother and about 3 million from each child.

Sequencing was performed on blood. The receptor was isolated from a boy younger than 18 in good health. The V call is TRBV28, the J call TRBJ1-4; no definite D call. In DNA, the CDR3 is TGTGCCAGCCAGGAGGCGTTGGGTGAAAAACTGTTTTTT. This encodes CASQEALGEKLFF.